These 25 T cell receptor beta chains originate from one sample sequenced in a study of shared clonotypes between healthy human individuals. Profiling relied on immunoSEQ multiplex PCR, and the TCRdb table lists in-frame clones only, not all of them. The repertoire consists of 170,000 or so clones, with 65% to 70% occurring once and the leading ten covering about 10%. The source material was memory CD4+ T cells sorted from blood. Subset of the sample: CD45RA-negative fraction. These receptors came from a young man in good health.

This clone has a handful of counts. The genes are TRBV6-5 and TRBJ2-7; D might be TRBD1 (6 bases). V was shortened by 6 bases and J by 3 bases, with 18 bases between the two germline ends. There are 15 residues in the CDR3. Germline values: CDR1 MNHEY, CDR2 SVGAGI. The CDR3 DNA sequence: TGTGCCAGCAGACGACTTCAGGGGCTTTACTACGAGCAGTACTTC. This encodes CASRRLQGLYYEQYF.

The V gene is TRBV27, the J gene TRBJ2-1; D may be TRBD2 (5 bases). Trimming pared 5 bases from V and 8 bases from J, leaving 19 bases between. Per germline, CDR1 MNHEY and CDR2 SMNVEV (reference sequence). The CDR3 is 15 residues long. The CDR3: CASSPYVGEVDEQFF. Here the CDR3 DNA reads TGTGCCAGCAGTCCATATGTGGGAGAAGTGGATGAGCAGTTCTTC.

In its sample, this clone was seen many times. The CDR3 region is CASSFRQGAIDEQYF. Written as DNA, the CDR3 is TGTGCCAGCAGTTTCCGACAGGGGGCGATCGACGAGCAGTACTTC. This sequence joins TRBV27 and TRBJ2-7, with 10 positions matching TRBD1. The V and J ends lost 3 bases and 5 bases, in that order; junction bases with no gene match: 7. CDR1 and CDR2 from the germline V gene are MNHEY and SMNVEV (reference sequence). This CDR3 has 15 residues.

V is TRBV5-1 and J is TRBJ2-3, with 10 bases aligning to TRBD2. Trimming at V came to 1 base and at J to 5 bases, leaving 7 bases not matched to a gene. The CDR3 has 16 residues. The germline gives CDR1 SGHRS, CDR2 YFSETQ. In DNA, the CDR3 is TGCGCCAGCAGCTTGTTCTTAGCGGGAGGTGGAGATACGCAGTATTTT. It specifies CASSLFLAGGGDTQYF. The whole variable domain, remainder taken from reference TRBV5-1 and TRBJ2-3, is KAGVTQTPRYLIKTRGQQVTLSCSPISGHRSVSWYQQTPGQGLQFLFEYFSETQRNKGNFPGRFSGRQFSNSRSEMNVSTLELGDSALYLCASSLFLAGGGDTQYFGPGTRLTVL.

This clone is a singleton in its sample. The CDR3 loop reads CASSLMSYNEQFF. The CDR3 DNA follows: TGTGCCAGCAGTTTGATGTCTTACAATGAGCAGTTCTTC. This chain connects TRBV7-2 to TRBJ2-1; D unclear. Trimming stripped 6 bases from V and 4 bases from J, with 10 bases between. The CDR3 covers 13 residues. Germline V gene sequence: CDR1 SGHTA, CDR2 FQGNSA. The entire variable domain, with the rest obtained from reference TRBV7-2 and TRBJ2-1, is as follows: GAGVSQSPSNKVTEKGKDVELRCDPISGHTALYWYRQSLGQGLEFLIYFQGNSAPDKSGLPSDRFSAERTGGSVSTLTIQRTQQEDSAVYLCASSLMSYNEQFFGPGTRLTVL.

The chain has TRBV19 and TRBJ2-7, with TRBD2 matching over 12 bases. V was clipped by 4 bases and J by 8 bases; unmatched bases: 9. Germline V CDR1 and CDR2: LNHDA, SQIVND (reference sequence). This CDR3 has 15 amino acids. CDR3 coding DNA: TGTGCCAGTAGTACCGGACTAGCGGGGAACTTAAAGCAGTACTTC. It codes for CASSTGLAGNLKQYF.

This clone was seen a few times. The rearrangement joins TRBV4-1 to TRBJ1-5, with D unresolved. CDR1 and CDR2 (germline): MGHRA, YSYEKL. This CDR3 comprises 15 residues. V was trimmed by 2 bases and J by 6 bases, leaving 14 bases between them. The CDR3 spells CASSQRESSAQPQHF. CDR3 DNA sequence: TGCGCCAGCAGCCAAAGGGAATCTTCGGCTCAGCCCCAGCATTTT.

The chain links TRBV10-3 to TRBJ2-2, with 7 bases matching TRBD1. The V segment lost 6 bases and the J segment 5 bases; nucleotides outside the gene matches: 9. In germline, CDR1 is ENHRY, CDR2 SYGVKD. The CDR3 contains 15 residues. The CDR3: CAIRIRDSGTGELFF. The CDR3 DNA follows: TGTGCCATCAGGATCCGGGACAGTGGGACCGGGGAGCTGTTTTTT.

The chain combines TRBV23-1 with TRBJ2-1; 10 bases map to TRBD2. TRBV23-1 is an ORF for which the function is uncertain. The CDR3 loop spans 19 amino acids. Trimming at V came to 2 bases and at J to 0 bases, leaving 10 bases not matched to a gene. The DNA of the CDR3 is TGCGCCAGCAGTCAAATGTCAGGGGCTAGCGGGAGCTCCTACAATGAGCAGTTCTTC. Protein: CASSQMSGASGSSYNEQFF.

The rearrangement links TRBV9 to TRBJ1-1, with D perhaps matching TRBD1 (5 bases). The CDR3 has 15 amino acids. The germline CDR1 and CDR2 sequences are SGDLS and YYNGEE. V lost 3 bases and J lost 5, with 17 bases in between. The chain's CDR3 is CASSGGVGVRTEAFF. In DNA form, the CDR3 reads TGTGCCAGCAGCGGGGGAGTGGGGGTAAGGACTGAAGCTTTCTTT.

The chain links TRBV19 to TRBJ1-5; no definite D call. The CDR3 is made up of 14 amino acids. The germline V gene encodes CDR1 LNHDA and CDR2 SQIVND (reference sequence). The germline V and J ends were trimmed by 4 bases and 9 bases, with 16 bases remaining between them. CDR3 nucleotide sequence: TGTGCCAGTAGTACTGACCCCACCAGTCCGCCCCAGCATTTT. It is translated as CASSTDPTSPPQHF.

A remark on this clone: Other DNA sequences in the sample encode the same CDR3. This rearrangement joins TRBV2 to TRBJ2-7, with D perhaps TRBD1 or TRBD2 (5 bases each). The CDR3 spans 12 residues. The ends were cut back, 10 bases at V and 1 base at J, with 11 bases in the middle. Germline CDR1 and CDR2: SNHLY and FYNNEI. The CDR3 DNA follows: TGTGCCACCGGGACGCCGTCCTACGAGCAGTACTTC. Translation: CATGTPSYEQYF.

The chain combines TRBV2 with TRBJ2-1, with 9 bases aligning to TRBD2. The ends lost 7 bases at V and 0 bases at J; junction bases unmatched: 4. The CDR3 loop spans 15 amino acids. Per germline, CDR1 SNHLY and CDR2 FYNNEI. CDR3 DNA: TGTGCCAGCATCGGGCGGGAGGGCTCCTACAATGAGCAGTTCTTC. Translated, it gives CASIGREGSYNEQFF.

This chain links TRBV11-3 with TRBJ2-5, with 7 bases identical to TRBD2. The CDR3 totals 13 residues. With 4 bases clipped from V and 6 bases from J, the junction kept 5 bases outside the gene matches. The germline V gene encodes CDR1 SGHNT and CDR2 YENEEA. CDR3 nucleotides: TGTGCCAGCAGCTCTGGAAGCGGGAAGACCCAGTACTTC. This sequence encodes CASSSGSGKTQYF.

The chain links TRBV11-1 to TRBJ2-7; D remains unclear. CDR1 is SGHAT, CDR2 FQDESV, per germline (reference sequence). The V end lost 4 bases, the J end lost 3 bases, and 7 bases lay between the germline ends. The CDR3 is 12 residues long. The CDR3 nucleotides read TGTGCCAGCAGCTCGAATGTCTACGAGCAGTACTTC. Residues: CASSSNVYEQYF.

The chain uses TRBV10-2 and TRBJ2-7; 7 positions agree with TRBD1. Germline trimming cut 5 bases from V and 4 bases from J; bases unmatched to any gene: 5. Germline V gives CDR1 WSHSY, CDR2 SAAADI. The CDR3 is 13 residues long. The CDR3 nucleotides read TGCGCCAGCAGTCGGGACAGAGGATACGAGCAGTACTTC. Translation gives CASSRDRGYEQYF.

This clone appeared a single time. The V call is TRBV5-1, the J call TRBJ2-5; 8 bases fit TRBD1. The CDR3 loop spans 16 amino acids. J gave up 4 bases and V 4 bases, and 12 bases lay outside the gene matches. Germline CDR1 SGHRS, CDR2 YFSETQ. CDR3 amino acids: CASSPRTGNSGETQYF. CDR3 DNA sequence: TGCGCCAGCAGCCCCCGGACAGGGAATAGTGGAGAGACCCAGTACTTC.

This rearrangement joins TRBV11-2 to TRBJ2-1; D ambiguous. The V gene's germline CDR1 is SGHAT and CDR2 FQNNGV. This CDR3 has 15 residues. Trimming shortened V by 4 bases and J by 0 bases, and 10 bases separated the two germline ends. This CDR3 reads CASSSDESSYNEQFF. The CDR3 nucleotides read TGTGCCAGCAGCTCAGACGAGAGCTCCTACAATGAGCAGTTCTTC.

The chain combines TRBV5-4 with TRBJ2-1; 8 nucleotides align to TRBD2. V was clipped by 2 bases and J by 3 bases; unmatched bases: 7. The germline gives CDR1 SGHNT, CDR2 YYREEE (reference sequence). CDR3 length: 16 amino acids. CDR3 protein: CASSLDGRAFYNEQFF. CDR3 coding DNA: TGTGCCAGCAGCTTAGACGGGAGGGCCTTCTACAATGAGCAGTTCTTC.

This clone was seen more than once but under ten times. CDR3 DNA: TGTGCCAGCAGCCCGTCGGGTGGGGCGCGAGAGACCCAGTACTTC. This sequence encodes CASSPSGGARETQYF. The genes are TRBV5-4 and TRBJ2-5; possibly TRBD1 for D (5 bases). The length of the CDR3 is 15 residues. CDR1 and CDR2 from the germline V gene are SGHNT and YYREEE (reference sequence). With 4 bases removed from V and 4 bases from J, the gap between germline ends came to 17 bases.

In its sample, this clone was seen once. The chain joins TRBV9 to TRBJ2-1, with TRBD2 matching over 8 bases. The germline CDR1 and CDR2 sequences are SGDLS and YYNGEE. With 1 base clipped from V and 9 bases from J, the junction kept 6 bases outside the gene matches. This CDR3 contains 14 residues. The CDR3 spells CASSVRSGILEQFF. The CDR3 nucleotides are TGTGCCAGCAGCGTACGTAGCGGGATCCTTGAGCAGTTCTTC.

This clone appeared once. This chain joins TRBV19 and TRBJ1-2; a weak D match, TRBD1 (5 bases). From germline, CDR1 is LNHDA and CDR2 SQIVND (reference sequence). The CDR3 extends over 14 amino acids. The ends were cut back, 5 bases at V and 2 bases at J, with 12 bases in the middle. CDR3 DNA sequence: TGTGCCAGTAGTGCTGACAGAATCAACTATGGCTACACCTTC. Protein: CASSADRINYGYTF.

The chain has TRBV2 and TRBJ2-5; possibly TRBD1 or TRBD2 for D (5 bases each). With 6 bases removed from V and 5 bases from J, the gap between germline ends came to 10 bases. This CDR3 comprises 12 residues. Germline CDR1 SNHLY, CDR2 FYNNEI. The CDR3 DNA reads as TGTGCCAGCAGGGGGGACGGGGAGACCCAGTACTTC. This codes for CASRGDGETQYF.

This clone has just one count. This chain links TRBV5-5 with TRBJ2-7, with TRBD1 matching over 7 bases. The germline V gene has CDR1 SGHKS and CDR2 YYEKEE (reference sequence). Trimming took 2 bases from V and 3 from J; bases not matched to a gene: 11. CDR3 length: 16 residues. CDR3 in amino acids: CASSLTGTARDYEQYF. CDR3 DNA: TGTGCCAGCAGCTTAACCGGGACAGCACGTGACTACGAGCAGTACTTC.

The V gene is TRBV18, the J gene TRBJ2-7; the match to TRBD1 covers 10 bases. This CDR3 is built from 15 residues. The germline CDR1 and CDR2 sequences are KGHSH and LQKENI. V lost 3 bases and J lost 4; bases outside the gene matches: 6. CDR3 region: CASSPTGQGNYEQYF. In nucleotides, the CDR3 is TGTGCCAGCTCACCGACGGGACAGGGGAATTACGAGCAGTACTTC.